Listed below are T cell receptor beta chains from one sample, sequenced in a study of blood T cell repertoires in COVID-19. Assay used: immunoSEQ multiplex PCR; TCRdb lists only in-frame clones, some missing. The sample records approximately 110,000 clones, roughly 74% being singletons. Sequenced input: peripheral blood. The receptors were gathered from a man older than 75 with COVID-19, enrolled during active disease. Both conserved end residues are trimmed from each CDR3. The order of the fields is J gene, V gene, CDR3 protein.

J gene: TRBJ1-1
V gene: TRBV19
CDR3 protein: ASIYDAAGTEAF

J gene: TRBJ2-3
V gene: TRBV28
CDR3 protein: ASSLAGLAGAADTQY

J gene: TRBJ2-1
V gene: TRBV12-3/TRBV12-4
CDR3 protein: ASTLLLNEQF

J gene: TRBJ2-2
V gene: TRBV2
CDR3 protein: ASKLADNTGELF

J gene: TRBJ1-6
V gene: TRBV28
CDR3 protein: ASSSGQGDFTYNSPLH

J gene: TRBJ2-5
V gene: TRBV5-1
CDR3 protein: ASSLGLAGNQETQY

J gene: TRBJ2-3
V gene: TRBV28
CDR3 protein: ASSPPWDRGEDTQY

J gene: TRBJ1-6
V gene: TRBV19
CDR3 protein: ASRLVGENSPLH

J gene: TRBJ2-5
V gene: TRBV27
CDR3 protein: ARPRDRAAETQY

J gene: TRBJ2-7
V gene: TRBV6-2/TRBV6-3
CDR3 protein: ASSLSAQVIGSWG

J gene: TRBJ2-7
V gene: TRBV11-3
CDR3 protein: ASSPGTGESSYEQY

J gene: TRBJ2-7
V gene: TRBV19
CDR3 protein: ASSSGGVGSYEQY

J gene: TRBJ1-6
V gene: TRBV19
CDR3 protein: ASSATGNSPLH

J gene: TRBJ1-1
V gene: TRBV5-1
CDR3 protein: ASSLGQVTEAF

J gene: TRBJ2-1
V gene: TRBV28
CDR3 protein: ASSPLREVNEQF

J gene: TRBJ2-7
V gene: TRBV5-5
CDR3 protein: ASSLRGVAGGTYEQY

J gene: TRBJ1-1
V gene: TRBV5-1
CDR3 protein: ASSSQANTEAF

J gene: TRBJ1-4
V gene: TRBV5-1
CDR3 protein: ASSLGVTGVNEKLF

J gene: TRBJ1-2
V gene: TRBV7-9
CDR3 protein: ASSSSVEGEAPYGYT

J gene: TRBJ2-7
V gene: TRBV28
CDR3 protein: ASGKDTAYEQY

J gene: TRBJ1-5
V gene: TRBV15
CDR3 protein: ATSSRRTGNQPQH

J gene: TRBJ2-7
V gene: TRBV13
CDR3 protein: ASSSTSGRYEQY

J gene: TRBJ2-2
V gene: TRBV6-2/TRBV6-3
CDR3 protein: ASSRLLASGELF

J gene: TRBJ2-3
V gene: TRBV2
CDR3 protein: ASREDSFSTDTQY

J gene: TRBJ2-7
V gene: TRBV6-5
CDR3 protein: ASSYSLTGAYEQY

J gene: TRBJ1-5
V gene: TRBV6-1
CDR3 protein: ASSEDRAPQPQH

J gene: TRBJ2-7
V gene: TRBV18
CDR3 protein: ASSPGVAGTYEQY

J gene: TRBJ2-2
V gene: TRBV30
CDR3 protein: AWNSGTHTGELF

J gene: TRBJ1-5
V gene: TRBV7-9
CDR3 protein: ASSLQGSNQPQH

J gene: TRBJ1-1
V gene: TRBV6-5
CDR3 protein: ASGKGALDTEAF

J gene: TRBJ2-1
V gene: TRBV3-1/TRBV3-2
CDR3 protein: ASSQDFSSGAFYNEQF

J gene: TRBJ2-6
V gene: TRBV3-1/TRBV3-2
CDR3 protein: ASSQAPRNSGANVLT

J gene: TRBJ2-2
V gene: TRBV28
CDR3 protein: ASSPAGPRTGELF

J gene: TRBJ1-2
V gene: TRBV7-9
CDR3 protein: ASSAGTGDYGYT

J gene: TRBJ2-7
V gene: TRBV10-3
CDR3 protein: AITRAGAYEQY

J gene: TRBJ1-5
V gene: TRBV27
CDR3 protein: ASSLWGAGQPQH

J gene: TRBJ1-2
V gene: TRBV6-5
CDR3 protein: ASSYSRGTGYT

J gene: TRBJ2-1
V gene: TRBV19
CDR3 protein: ASSLGLAGGAYNEQF

J gene: TRBJ2-3
V gene: TRBV7-9
CDR3 protein: ASSSGLHTDTQY

J gene: TRBJ1-2
V gene: TRBV10-1
CDR3 protein: ASSESGQGDGYT

J gene: TRBJ2-1
V gene: TRBV6-4
CDR3 protein: ASSEEAAPYNEQF

J gene: TRBJ2-1
V gene: TRBV6-5
CDR3 protein: ASHAGEGPNEQF

J gene: TRBJ1-1
V gene: TRBV7-9
CDR3 protein: AGQQGAWTEAF

J gene: TRBJ2-5
V gene: TRBV12-3/TRBV12-4
CDR3 protein: ASSRDREETQY

J gene: TRBJ2-3
V gene: TRBV2
CDR3 protein: ASSEVAVDTQY